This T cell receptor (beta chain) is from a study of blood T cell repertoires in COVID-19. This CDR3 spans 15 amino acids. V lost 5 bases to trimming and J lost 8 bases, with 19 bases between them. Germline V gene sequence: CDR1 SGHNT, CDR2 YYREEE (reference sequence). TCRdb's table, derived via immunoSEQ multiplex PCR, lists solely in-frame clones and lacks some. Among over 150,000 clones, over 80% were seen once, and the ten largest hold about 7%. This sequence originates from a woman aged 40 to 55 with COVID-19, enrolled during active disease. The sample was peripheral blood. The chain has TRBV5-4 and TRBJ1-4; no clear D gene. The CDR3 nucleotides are TGTGCCAGCAGTTACCCAGAAGTAGCTGGCGAAAAACTGTTTTTT. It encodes CASSYPEVAGEKLFF.